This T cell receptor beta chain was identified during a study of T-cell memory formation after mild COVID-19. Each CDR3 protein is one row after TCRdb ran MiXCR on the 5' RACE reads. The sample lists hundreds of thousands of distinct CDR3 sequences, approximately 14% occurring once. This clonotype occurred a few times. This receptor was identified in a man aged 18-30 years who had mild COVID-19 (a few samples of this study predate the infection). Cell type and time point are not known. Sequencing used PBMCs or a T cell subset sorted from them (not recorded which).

CDR3 nucleotide sequence: TGTGCCAGCAGTTCCTCTGTCAGAAATTCACCCCTCCACTTT. This encodes CASSSSVRNSPLHF. The V gene is TRBV12-3 or TRBV12-4, the J gene TRBJ1-6; D not certain. The CDR3 runs 14 residues. Trimming pared 4 bases from V and 7 bases from J, leaving 11 bases between.